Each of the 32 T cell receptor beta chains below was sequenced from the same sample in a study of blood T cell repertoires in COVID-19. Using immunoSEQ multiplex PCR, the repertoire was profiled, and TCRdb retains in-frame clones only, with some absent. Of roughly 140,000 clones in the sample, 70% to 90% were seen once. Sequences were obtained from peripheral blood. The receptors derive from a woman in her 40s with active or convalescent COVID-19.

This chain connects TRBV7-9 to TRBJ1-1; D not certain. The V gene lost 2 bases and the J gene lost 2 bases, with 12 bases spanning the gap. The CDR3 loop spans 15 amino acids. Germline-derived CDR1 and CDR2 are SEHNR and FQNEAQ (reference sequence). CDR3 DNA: TGTGCCAGCAGCTTATTAGGGAGGGCTAACACTGAAGCTTTCTTT. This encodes CASSLLGRANTEAFF.

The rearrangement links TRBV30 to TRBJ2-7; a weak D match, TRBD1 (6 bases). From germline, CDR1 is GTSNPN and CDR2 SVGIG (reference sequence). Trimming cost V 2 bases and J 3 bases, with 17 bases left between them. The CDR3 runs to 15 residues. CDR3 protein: CAWSSFGTRFYEQYF. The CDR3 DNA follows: TGTGCCTGGAGTAGTTTTGGGACAAGGTTCTACGAGCAGTACTTC.

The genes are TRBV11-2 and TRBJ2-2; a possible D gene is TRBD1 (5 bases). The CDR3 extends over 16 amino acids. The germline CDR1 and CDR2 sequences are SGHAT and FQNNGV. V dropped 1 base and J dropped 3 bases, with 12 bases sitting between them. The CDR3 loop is CASSLGQGVDTGELFF. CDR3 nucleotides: TGTGCCAGCAGCTTAGGGCAGGGTGTGGACACCGGGGAGCTGTTTTTT.

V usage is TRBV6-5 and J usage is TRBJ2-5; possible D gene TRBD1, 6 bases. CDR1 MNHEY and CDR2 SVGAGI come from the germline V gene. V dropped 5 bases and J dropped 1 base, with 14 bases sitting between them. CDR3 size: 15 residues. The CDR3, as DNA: TGTGCCAGCAGTCCATCCGGGACATTCCAAGAGACCCAGTACTTC. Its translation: CASSPSGTFQETQYF.

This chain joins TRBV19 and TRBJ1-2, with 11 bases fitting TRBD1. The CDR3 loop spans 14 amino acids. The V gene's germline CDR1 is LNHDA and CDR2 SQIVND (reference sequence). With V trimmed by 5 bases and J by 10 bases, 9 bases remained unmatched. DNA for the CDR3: TGTGCCAGTAGTCCCCGGACAGGGGGCATCGACTACACCTTC. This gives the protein CASSPRTGGIDYTF.

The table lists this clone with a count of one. The CDR3, as DNA: TGTGCCAGCAGGTGGACAGCGGGAACGGATGAGCAGTTCTTC. It translates to CASRWTAGTDEQFF. The gene calls are TRBV27 and TRBJ2-1; D perhaps matches TRBD2 (7 bases). The V and J ends lost 6 bases and 8 bases respectively, with 17 bases between them. The V gene's germline CDR1 is MNHEY and CDR2 SMNVEV (reference sequence). The CDR3 loop spans 14 amino acids.

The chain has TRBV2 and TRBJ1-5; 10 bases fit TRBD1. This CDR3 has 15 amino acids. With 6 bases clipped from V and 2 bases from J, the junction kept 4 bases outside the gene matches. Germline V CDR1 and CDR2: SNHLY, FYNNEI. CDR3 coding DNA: TGTGCCAGCAGATTGGACAGGGGGGGCAATCAGCCCCAGCATTTT. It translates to CASRLDRGGNQPQHF.

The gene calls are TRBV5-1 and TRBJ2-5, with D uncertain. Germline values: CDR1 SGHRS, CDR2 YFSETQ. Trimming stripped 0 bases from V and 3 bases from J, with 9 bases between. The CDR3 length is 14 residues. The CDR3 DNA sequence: TGCGCCAGCAGCTTGGTGGTGCAGAAAGAGACCCAGTACTTC. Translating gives CASSLVVQKETQYF. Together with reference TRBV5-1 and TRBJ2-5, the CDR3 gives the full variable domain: KAGVTQTPRYLIKTRGQQVTLSCSPISGHRSVSWYQQTPGQGLQFLFEYFSETQRNKGNFPGRFSGRQFSNSRSEMNVSTLELGDSALYLCASSLVVQKETQYFGPGTRLLVL.

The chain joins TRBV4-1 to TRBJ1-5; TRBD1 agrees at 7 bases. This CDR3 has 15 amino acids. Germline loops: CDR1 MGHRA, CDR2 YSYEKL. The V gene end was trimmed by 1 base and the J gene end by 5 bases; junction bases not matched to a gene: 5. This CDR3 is CASSQVGQSDQPQHF. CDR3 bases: TGCGCCAGCAGCCAAGTGGGACAGTCCGATCAGCCCCAGCATTTT.

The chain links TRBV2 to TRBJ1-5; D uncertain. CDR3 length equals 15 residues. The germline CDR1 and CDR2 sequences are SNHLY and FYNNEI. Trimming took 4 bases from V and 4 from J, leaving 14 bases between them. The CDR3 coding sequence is TGTGCCAGCAGTGGTTTAAGAGGGCAAAATCAGCCCCAGCATTTT. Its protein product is CASSGLRGQNQPQHF.

Written as DNA, the CDR3 is TGTGCCACCAGTGATCGGGTTAGCAATCAGCCCCAGCATTTT. This codes for CATSDRVSNQPQHF. V usage is TRBV24-1 and J usage is TRBJ1-5, with D unresolved. V lost 3 bases and J 0 bases, leaving 5 bases between the germline ends. This CDR3 spans 14 amino acids. Germline loops: CDR1 KGHDR, CDR2 SFDVKD.

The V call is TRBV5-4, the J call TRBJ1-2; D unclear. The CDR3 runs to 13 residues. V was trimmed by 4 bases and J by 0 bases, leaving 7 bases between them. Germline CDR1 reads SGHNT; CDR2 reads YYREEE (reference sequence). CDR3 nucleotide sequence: TGTGCCAGCAGCCGTACAGCTAACTATGGCTACACCTTC. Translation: CASSRTANYGYTF.

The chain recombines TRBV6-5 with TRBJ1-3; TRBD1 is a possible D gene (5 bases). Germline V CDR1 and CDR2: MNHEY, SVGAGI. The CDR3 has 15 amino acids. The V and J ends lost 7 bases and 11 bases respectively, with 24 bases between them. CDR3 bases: TGTGCCAGCATTCCCCCCGGGGGGAGGAGTTTGGCCATATATTTT. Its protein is CASIPPGGRSLAIYF.

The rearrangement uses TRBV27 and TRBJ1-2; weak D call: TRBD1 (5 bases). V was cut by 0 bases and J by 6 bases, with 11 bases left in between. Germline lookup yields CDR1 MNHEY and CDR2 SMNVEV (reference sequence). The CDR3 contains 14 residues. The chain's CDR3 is CASSLSPRGDGYTF. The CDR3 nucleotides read TGTGCCAGCAGTTTATCCCCGCGGGGGGATGGCTACACCTTC.

CDR3 in amino acids: CASSEMGGGNEKLFF. CDR3 bases: TGTGCCAGCAGTGAAATGGGGGGGGGCAATGAAAAACTGTTTTTT. The chain couples TRBV6-1 to TRBJ1-4; maybe TRBD1 (6 bases). Between the trimmed V and J ends, which lost 2 bases and 5 bases, there was a span of 12 bases. Germline V gene lookup returns CDR1 MNHNS and CDR2 SASEGT. This CDR3 is built from 15 residues.

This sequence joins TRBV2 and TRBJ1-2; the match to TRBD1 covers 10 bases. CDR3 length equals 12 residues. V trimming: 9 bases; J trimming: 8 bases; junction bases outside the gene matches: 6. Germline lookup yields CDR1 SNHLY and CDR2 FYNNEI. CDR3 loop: CASRGTGVGYTF. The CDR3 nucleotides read TGTGCCAGTAGGGGGACAGGGGTCGGCTACACCTTC.

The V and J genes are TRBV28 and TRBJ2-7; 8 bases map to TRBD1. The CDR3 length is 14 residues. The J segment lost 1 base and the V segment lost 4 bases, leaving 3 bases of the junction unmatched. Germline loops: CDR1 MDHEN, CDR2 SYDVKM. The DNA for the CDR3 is TGTGCCAGCAGTTCCGGACAGGGTTCCTACGAGCAGTACTTC. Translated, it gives CASSSGQGSYEQYF. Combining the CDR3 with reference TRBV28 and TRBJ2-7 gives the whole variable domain DVKVTQSSRYLVKRTGEKVFLECVQDMDHENMFWYRQDPGLGLRLIYFSYDVKMKEKGDIPEGYSVSREKKERFSLILESASTNQTSMYLCASSSGQGSYEQYFGPGTRLTVT.

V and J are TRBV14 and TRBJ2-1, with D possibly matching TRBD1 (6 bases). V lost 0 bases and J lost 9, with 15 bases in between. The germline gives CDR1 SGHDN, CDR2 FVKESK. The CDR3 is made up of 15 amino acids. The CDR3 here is CASSQDRVRGGEQFF. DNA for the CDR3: TGTGCCAGCAGCCAAGATCGAGTTAGAGGGGGTGAGCAGTTCTTC. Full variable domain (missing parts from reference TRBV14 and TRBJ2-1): EAGVTQFPSHSVIEKGQTVTLRCDPISGHDNLYWYRRVMGKEIKFLLHFVKESKQDESGMPNNRFLAERTGGTYSTLKVQPAELEDSGVYFCASSQDRVRGGEQFFGPGTRLTVL.

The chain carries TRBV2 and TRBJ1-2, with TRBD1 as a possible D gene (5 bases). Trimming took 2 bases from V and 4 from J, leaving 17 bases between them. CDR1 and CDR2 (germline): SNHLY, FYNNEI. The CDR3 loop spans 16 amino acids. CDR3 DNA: TGTGCCAGCAGTGAAACGTTGGTGGGCAGGGCCTATGGCTACACCTTC. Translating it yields CASSETLVGRAYGYTF.

CDR3 residues: CASSYSRLGVTGELFF. CDR3 coding DNA: TGTGCCAGCAGTTACTCGAGACTAGGGGTGACCGGGGAGCTGTTTTTT. The chain is built from TRBV6-2 or TRBV6-3 and TRBJ2-2, with a possible D match to TRBD2 (6 bases). The CDR3 runs 16 residues. Looked up from germline, CDR1 is MNHEY and CDR2 is SVGEGT. The V end was cut by 0 bases, the J end by 5 bases, with 13 bases between.

The DNA of the CDR3 is TGTGCCTGGAGTAGCCCCACGGAGGGGCTGAGGACTGAAGCTTTCTTT. This encodes CAWSSPTEGLRTEAFF. V gene TRBV30 combines with J gene TRBJ1-1, with a tentative D call TRBD1 (5 bases). CDR3 length equals 16 residues. Trimming cost V 2 bases and J 5 bases, with 21 bases left between them. Per the germline V gene, CDR1 is GTSNPN and CDR2 is SVGIG (reference sequence).

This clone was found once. For the CDR3, the DNA is TGTGCCAGCAGCTCAAATAATGAAAAACTGTTTTTT. It encodes CASSSNNEKLFF. This rearrangement joins TRBV7-9 to TRBJ1-4, with D hard to call. Germline V lookup: CDR1 SEHNR, CDR2 FQNEAQ (reference sequence). The CDR3 loop spans 12 amino acids. V was cut by 4 bases and J by 4 bases, with 4 bases left in between. Together with reference TRBV7-9 and TRBJ1-4, the CDR3 gives the full variable domain: DTGVSQNPRHKITKRGQNVTFRCDPISEHNRLYWYRQTLGQGPEFLTYFQNEAQLEKSRLLSDRFSAERPKGSFSTLEIQRTEQGDSAMYLCASSSNNEKLFFGSGTQLSVL.

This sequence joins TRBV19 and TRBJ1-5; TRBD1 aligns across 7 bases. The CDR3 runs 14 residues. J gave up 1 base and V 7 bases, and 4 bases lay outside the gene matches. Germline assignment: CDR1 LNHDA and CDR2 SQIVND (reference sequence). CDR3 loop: CASTGGRSNQPQHF. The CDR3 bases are TGTGCCAGTACAGGGGGACGGAGCAATCAGCCCCAGCATTTT.

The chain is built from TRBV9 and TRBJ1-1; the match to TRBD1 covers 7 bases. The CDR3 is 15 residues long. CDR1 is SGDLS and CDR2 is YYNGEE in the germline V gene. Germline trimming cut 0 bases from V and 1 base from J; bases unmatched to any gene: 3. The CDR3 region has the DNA TGTGCCAGCAGCGTAGGTTGGACAGGGAACACTGAAGCTTTCTTT. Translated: CASSVGWTGNTEAFF. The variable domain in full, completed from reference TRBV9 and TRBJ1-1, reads DSGVTQTPKHLITATGQRVTLRCSPRSGDLSVYWYQQSLDQGLQFLIQYYNGEERAKGNILERFSAQQFPDLHSELNLSSLELGDSALYFCASSVGWTGNTEAFFGQGTRLTVV.

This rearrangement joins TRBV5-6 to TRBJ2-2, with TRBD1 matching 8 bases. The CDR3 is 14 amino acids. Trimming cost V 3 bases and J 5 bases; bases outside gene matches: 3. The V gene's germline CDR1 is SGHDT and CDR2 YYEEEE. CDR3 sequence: CASSWRTGTGELFF. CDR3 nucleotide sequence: TGTGCCAGCAGCTGGCGGACAGGGACCGGGGAGCTGTTTTTT.

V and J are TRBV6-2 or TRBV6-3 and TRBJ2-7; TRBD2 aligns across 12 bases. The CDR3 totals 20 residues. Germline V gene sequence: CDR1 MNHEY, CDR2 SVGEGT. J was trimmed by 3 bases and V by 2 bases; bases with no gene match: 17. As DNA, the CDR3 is TGTGCCAGCAGTTACGCCCTACTAGCGGGAGGAGGGTTGAGACTCTACGAGCAGTACTTC. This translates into CASSYALLAGGGLRLYEQYF.

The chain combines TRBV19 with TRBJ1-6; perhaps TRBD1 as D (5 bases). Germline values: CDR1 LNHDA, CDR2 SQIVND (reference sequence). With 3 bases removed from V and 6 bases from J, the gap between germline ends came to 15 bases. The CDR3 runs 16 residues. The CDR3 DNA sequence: TGTGCCAGTAGTATTCGGTGGGGCAGACTTAATTCACCCCTCCACTTT. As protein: CASSIRWGRLNSPLHF.

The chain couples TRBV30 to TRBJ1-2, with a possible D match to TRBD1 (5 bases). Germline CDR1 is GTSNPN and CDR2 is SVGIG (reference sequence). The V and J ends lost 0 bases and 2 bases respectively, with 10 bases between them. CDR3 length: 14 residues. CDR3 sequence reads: CAWSVLGGNYGYTF. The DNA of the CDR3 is TGTGCCTGGAGTGTACTGGGGGGGAACTATGGCTACACCTTC. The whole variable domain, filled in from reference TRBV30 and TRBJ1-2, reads SQTIHQWPATLVQPVGSPLSLECTVEGTSNPNLYWYRQAAGRGLQLLFYSVGIGQISSEVPQNLSASRPQDRQFILSSKKLLLSDSGFYLCAWSVLGGNYGYTFGSGTRLTVV.

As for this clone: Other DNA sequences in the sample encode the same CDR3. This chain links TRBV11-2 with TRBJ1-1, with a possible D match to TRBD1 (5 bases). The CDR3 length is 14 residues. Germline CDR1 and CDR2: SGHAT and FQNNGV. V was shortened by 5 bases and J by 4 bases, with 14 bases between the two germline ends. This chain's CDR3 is CASSPTGGGTEAFF. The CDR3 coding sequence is TGTGCCAGCAGCCCCACTGGGGGGGGCACTGAAGCTTTCTTT.

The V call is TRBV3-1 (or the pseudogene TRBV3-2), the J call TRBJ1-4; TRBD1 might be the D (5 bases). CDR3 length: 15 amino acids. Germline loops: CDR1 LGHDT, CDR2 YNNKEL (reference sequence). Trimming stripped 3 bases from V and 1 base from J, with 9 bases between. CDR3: CASSHLGGTNEKLFF. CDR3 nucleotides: TGTGCCAGCAGCCATTTGGGGGGAACTAATGAAAAACTGTTTTTT.

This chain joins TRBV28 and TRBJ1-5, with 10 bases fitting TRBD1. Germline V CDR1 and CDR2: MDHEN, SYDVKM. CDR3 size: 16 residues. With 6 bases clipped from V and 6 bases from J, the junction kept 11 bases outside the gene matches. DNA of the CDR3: TGTGCCAGCAGCCCTGCCGGGACAGGGGTGATTCAGCCCCAGCATTTT. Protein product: CASSPAGTGVIQPQHF.

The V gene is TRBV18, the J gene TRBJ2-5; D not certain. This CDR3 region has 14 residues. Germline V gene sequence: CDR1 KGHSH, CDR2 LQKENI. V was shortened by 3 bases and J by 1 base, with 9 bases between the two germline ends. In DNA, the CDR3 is TGTGCCAGCTCACCGAAGACGGGCCAAGAGACCCAGTACTTC. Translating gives CASSPKTGQETQYF.